This T cell receptor (beta chain) appears in the sequencing data of a study of beta chain features in type 1 diabetes. Study details: Age, gender and cell yields were alike across patients and healthy donors. Study outcomes and limitations: Shortening of TCRB CDR3s, moderate but significant, appeared in all four CD4+ subsets of Type 1 diabetes patients. For type 1 diabetes patients, VDJ junctions showed fewer insertions and more deletions.

Remarks on this clone: What it binds is not known.

Every bit of the isolated RNA underwent reverse transcription, so sequencing read expressed TCRB transcripts. Clones were sequenced by immunoSEQ multiplex PCR, and TCRdb holds only the in-frame ones, with some missing. The table has a few hundred thousand clones, 15% seen once. Germline CDR1 is GTSNPN and CDR2 is SVGIG (reference sequence). CDR3 length equals 14 residues. Trimming cost V 2 bases and J 0 bases, with 8 bases left between them. Sequenced input: naive CD4+ T cells from blood. The clonotype comes from a man aged 18 to 29 with type 1 diabetes. V usage is TRBV30 and J usage is TRBJ1-5, with D perhaps TRBD1 (5 bases). This CDR3 is CAWSRQHSNQPQHF. CDR3 DNA sequence: TGTGCCTGGAGTCGACAGCATAGCAATCAGCCCCAGCATTTT.